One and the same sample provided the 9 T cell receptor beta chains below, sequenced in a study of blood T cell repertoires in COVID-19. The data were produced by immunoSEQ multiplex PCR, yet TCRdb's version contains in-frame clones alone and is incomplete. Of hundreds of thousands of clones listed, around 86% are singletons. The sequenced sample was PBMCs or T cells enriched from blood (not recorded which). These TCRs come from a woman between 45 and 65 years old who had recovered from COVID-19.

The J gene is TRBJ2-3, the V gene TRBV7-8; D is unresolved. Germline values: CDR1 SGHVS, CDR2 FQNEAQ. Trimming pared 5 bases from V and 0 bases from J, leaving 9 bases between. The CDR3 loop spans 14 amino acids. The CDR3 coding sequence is TGTGCCAGCAGCCCCCTTACTAGCACAGATACGCAGTATTTT. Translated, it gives CASSPLTSTDTQYF. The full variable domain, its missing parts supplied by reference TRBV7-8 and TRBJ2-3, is GAGVSQSPRYKVAKRGQDVALRCDPISGHVSLFWYQQALGQGPEFLTYFQNEAQLDKSGLPSDRFFAERPEGSVSTLKIQRTQQEDSAVYLCASSPLTSTDTQYFGPGTRLTVL.

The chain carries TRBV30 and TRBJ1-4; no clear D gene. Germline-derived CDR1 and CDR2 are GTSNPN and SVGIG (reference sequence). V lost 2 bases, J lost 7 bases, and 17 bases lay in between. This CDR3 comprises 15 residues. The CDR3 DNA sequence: TGTGCCTGGAGTCCTCTGAGGACTCCAATTGAAAAACTGTTTTTT. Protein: CAWSPLRTPIEKLFF.

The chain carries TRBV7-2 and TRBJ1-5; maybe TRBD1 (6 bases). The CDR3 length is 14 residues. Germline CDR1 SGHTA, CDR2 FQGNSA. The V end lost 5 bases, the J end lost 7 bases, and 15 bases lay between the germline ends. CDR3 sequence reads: CASSPGGGAQPQHF. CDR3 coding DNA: TGTGCCAGCAGCCCGGGGGGGGGCGCCCAGCCCCAGCATTTT.

The CDR3 nucleotides read TGTGCCAGCAGCCTGACTAGCGGGAGTGATTCAGATACGCAGTATTTT. It codes for CASSLTSGSDSDTQYF. The chain carries TRBV7-9 and TRBJ2-3; 12 nucleotides line up with TRBD2. Per germline, CDR1 SEHNR and CDR2 FQNEAQ (reference sequence). Unmatched junction bases numbered 7, after V lost 5 bases and J lost 4 bases. CDR3 length: 16 residues.

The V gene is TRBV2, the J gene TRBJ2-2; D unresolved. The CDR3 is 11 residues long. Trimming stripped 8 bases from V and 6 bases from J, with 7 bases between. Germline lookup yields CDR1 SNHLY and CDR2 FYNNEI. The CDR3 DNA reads TGTGCCAGCTCCCTAGCCGGGGAGCTGTTTTTT. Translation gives CASSLAGELFF.

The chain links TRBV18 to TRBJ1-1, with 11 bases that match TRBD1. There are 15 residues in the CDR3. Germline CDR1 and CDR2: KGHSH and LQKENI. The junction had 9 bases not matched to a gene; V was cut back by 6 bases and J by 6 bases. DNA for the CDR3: TGTGCCAGCTCCCCGGACAGGGGGCTTCTCCCTGAAGCTTTCTTT. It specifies CASSPDRGLLPEAFF.

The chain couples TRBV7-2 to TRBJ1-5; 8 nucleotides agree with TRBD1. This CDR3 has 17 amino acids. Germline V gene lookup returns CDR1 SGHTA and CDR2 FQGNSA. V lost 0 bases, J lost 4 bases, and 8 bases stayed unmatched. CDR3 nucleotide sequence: TGTGCCAGCAGCTTAGCTGGACAGGGAAGCAGGAATCAGCCCCAGCATTTT. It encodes CASSLAGQGSRNQPQHF.

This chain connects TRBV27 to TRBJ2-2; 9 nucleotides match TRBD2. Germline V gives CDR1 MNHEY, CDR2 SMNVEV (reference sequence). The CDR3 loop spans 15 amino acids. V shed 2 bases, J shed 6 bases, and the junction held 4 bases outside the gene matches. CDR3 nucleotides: TGTGCCAGCAGTTTACTAGCGGGATACCCCGGGGAGCTGTTTTTT. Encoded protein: CASSLLAGYPGELFF.

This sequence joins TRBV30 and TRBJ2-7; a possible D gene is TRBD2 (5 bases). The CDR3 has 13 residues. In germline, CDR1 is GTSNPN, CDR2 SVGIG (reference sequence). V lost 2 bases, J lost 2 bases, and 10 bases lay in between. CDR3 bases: TGTGCCTGGAGTAAGGGAGCCGCCTACGAGCAGTACTTC. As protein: CAWSKGAAYEQYF.